This passage covers 32 T cell receptor beta chains from one sample sequenced in a study of shared clonotypes between healthy human individuals. TCRdb keeps only in-frame clones here, not all; method: immunoSEQ multiplex PCR. The repertoire includes roughly 640,000 clones, over 65% of them detected once, and 1.5% to 2% sits in the top ten. Sequencing was performed on memory CD4+ T cells sorted from blood. Subset denoted: CD45RA-negative fraction. Every receptor here comes from a woman aged 30 to 39 in good health.

The chain couples TRBV5-8 to TRBJ2-3; tentatively, D is TRBD1 or TRBD2 (5 bases each). V was pared by 3 bases and J by 3 bases, with 14 bases between. Per the germline V gene, CDR1 is SGHTS and CDR2 is YDEGEE. This CDR3 has 15 amino acids. The CDR3 protein is CASSSSGTTTDTQYF. CDR3 in DNA: TGTGCCAGCAGCTCATCCGGGACCACGACAGATACGCAGTATTTT.

This clone was detected many times. The V and J genes are TRBV7-8 and TRBJ2-5, with D maybe TRBD2 (6 bases). CDR1 is SGHVS, CDR2 FQNEAQ, per germline. Trimming cost V 1 base and J 3 bases, with 15 bases left between them. The CDR3 runs 16 residues. Here the CDR3 DNA reads TGTGCCAGCAGCTTAGTCGGAGGGAATAATAAAGAGACCCAGTACTTC. Translation: CASSLVGGNNKETQYF.

The genes are TRBV25-1 and TRBJ1-2; 9 nucleotides line up with TRBD1. The ends lost 3 bases at V and 7 bases at J; junction bases unmatched: 12. The CDR3 totals 16 residues. CDR1 and CDR2 (germline): MGHDK, SYGVNS. DNA of the CDR3: TGTGCCAGCAGTGATCTCCGGGACAGGGCCGCGAGTGGCTACACCTTC. Its translation: CASSDLRDRAASGYTF.

The CDR3 DNA is TGTGCCAGCAGCTTAGCGCGATGGCGGGCGATCAGAGAGACCCAGTACTTC. It codes for CASSLARWRAIRETQYF. This chain connects TRBV7-8 to TRBJ2-5; perhaps TRBD2 as D (5 bases). From germline, CDR1 is SGHVS and CDR2 FQNEAQ. This CDR3 has 17 residues. Trimming took 0 bases from V and 4 from J, leaving 18 bases between them.

The chain is built from TRBV5-1 and TRBJ1-1; D gene uncertain. Germline assignment: CDR1 SGHRS and CDR2 YFSETQ. The CDR3 runs 14 residues. V was shortened by 0 bases and J by 3 bases, with 9 bases between the two germline ends. The CDR3 region has the DNA TGCGCCAGCAGCTTGGCCTTACAAGACACTGAAGCTTTCTTT. Translation: CASSLALQDTEAFF.

Worth noting for this clone: Other DNA sequences in the same sample also yield this CDR3. V is TRBV7-2 and J is TRBJ1-5; D remains unclear. There are 15 residues in the CDR3. The V gene's germline CDR1 is SGHTA and CDR2 FQGNSA. The ends were cut back, 1 base at V and 4 bases at J, with 11 bases in the middle. Here the CDR3 DNA reads TGTGCCAGCAGCTTAGACGTTCTGAGTAATCAGCCCCAGCATTTT. It is translated as CASSLDVLSNQPQHF.

The CDR3 loop is CASSFPRGRGNEKLFF. The CDR3, as DNA: TGTGCCAGCAGCTTCCCCCGGGGCAGGGGGAATGAAAAACTGTTTTTT. The V call is TRBV2, the J call TRBJ1-4; 7 nucleotides match TRBD1. V lost 6 bases to trimming and J lost 5 bases; unmatched junction nucleotides: 12. Germline V gene lookup returns CDR1 SNHLY and CDR2 FYNNEI. The CDR3 runs 16 residues.

The rearrangement links TRBV27 to TRBJ2-3, with TRBD1 as a possible D gene (5 bases). V was clipped by 7 bases and J by 1 base, with 9 bases between them. This CDR3 is 13 amino acids long. Germline-derived CDR1 and CDR2 are MNHEY and SMNVEV (reference sequence). The DNA for the CDR3 is TGTGCCAGCATAGGGGCCGGCACAGATACGCAGTATTTT. It is translated as CASIGAGTDTQYF.

The gene calls are TRBV15 and TRBJ2-5; D uncertain. Germline V gene data show CDR1 as LNHNV and CDR2 as YYDKDF (reference sequence). This CDR3 region has 14 residues. V lost 1 base and J lost 1, with 7 bases in between. This CDR3 is CATSRGVGQETQYF. DNA for the CDR3: TGTGCCACCAGCAGAGGGGTGGGCCAAGAGACCCAGTACTTC.

This clone was counted many times. V is TRBV10-3 and J is TRBJ2-5, with 8 positions matching TRBD2. This CDR3 region has 15 residues. J gave up 3 bases and V 8 bases, and 11 bases lay outside the gene matches. Germline V CDR1 and CDR2: ENHRY, SYGVKD. The CDR3: CAIGSSGTREETQYF. DNA of the CDR3: TGTGCCATCGGGTCGTCCGGGACTAGGGAAGAGACCCAGTACTTC.

This clone was detected once. The chain employs TRBV11-2 and TRBJ1-4; perhaps TRBD1 as D (6 bases). Germline lookup yields CDR1 SGHAT and CDR2 FQNNGV. The CDR3 is 16 residues long. Trimming removed 3 bases from V and 0 bases from J, with 11 bases in between. The CDR3 protein is CASSFGGASTNEKLFF. The CDR3 DNA sequence: TGTGCCAGCAGCTTTGGGGGGGCCTCAACTAATGAAAAACTGTTTTTT.

This clone turned up a few times. The rearrangement joins TRBV19 to TRBJ2-1, with 10 bases matching TRBD2. CDR1 LNHDA and CDR2 SQIVND come from the germline V gene (reference sequence). The CDR3 spans 15 residues. The V and J ends lost 4 bases and 8 bases, in that order; junction bases with no gene match: 8. The CDR3 sequence is CASSTKREGRYEQFF. The CDR3 nucleotides read TGTGCCAGTAGTACCAAGCGGGAGGGCCGTTATGAGCAGTTCTTC.

This rearrangement joins TRBV30 to TRBJ2-5; 7 positions match TRBD1. The better agreement between TRBJ2-7 and the DNA end casts doubt on the J call. Per the germline V gene, CDR1 is GTSNPN and CDR2 is SVGIG (reference sequence). The CDR3 extends over 14 amino acids. The CDR3 region has the DNA TGTGCCTGGAGTACAAGACAGGGACCCATCGAGCAGTACTTC. This gives the protein CAWSTRQGPIEQYF.

V and J are TRBV30 and TRBJ2-7; tentative D call: TRBD2 (5 bases). Trimming left V 3 bases short and J 6 bases short, with 12 bases between. The CDR3 is 12 residues long. CDR1 and CDR2 from the germline V gene are GTSNPN and SVGIG (reference sequence). The CDR3 nucleotides read TGTGCCTGGAGGGCCTCCCGGGGCGAGCAGTACTTC. Protein: CAWRASRGEQYF. Using reference TRBV30 and TRBJ2-7 for the parts outside the CDR3, the full variable domain is SQTIHQWPATLVQPVGSPLSLECTVEGTSNPNLYWYRQAAGRGLQLLFYSVGIGQISSEVPQNLSASRPQDRQFILSSKKLLLSDSGFYLCAWRASRGEQYFGPGTRLTVT.

This chain links TRBV28 with TRBJ2-3; D possibly corresponds to TRBD1 (6 bases). Between the trimmed V and J ends, which lost 2 bases and 7 bases, there was a span of 16 bases. CDR3 size: 15 residues. From germline, CDR1 is MDHEN and CDR2 SYDVKM. The CDR3 DNA reads as TGTGCCAGCAGTTTAATGGGTCAGGGGTCTTATACGCAGTATTTT. Its protein product is CASSLMGQGSYTQYF.

J is TRBJ2-3 and V is TRBV28; 7 nucleotides match TRBD1. This CDR3 is 15 amino acids long. J gave up 2 bases and V 5 bases, and 7 bases lay outside the gene matches. Per the germline V gene, CDR1 is MDHEN and CDR2 is SYDVKM. The CDR3, as DNA: TGTGCCAGCAGTCCTACGGGACAGAACACAGATACGCAGTATTTT. Protein product: CASSPTGQNTDTQYF.

This clone was seen a few times. Different DNA sequences within this sample yield the same CDR3. This sequence joins TRBV28 and TRBJ1-5, with TRBD1 as a possible D gene (5 bases). The germline V gene encodes CDR1 MDHEN and CDR2 SYDVKM. CDR3 size: 14 residues. V lost 4 bases and J 4 bases, leaving 11 bases between the germline ends. CDR3 nucleotide sequence: TGTGCCAGCAGTTCCGGGACCGGGAATCAGCCCCAGCATTTT. It encodes CASSSGTGNQPQHF.

This chain connects TRBV5-1 to TRBJ2-1; the D gene is possibly TRBD2 (5 bases). CDR1 is SGHRS and CDR2 is YFSETQ in the germline V gene. The V and J ends lost 0 bases and 3 bases respectively, with 10 bases between them. This CDR3 comprises 15 residues. CDR3 residues: CASSLEASIYNEQFF. The DNA for the CDR3 is TGCGCCAGCAGCTTGGAAGCTAGCATCTACAATGAGCAGTTCTTC.

The chain joins TRBV6-5 to TRBJ2-7; possible D gene TRBD2, 5 bases. This CDR3 spans 14 amino acids. V shed 0 bases and J shed 6 bases, with 12 bases lying between them. CDR1 is MNHEY, CDR2 SVGAGI, per germline. The CDR3 protein is CASSYSWGEGEQYF. CDR3 DNA: TGTGCCAGCAGTTACTCGTGGGGAGAAGGCGAGCAGTACTTC.

The sample holds a few counts of this clone. This chain connects TRBV19 to TRBJ1-5; 12 positions agree with TRBD1. V trimming: 3 bases; J trimming: 7 bases; junction bases outside the gene matches: 4. The germline V gene has CDR1 LNHDA and CDR2 SQIVND (reference sequence). The CDR3 totals 15 residues. The CDR3 nucleotides are TGTGCCAGTAGTATTTGGGGACAGGGGGCCCAGCCCCAGCATTTT. Protein: CASSIWGQGAQPQHF.

The rearrangement links TRBV5-4 to TRBJ2-1; TRBD1 agrees at 11 bases. V lost 4 bases to trimming and J lost 3 bases; unmatched junction nucleotides: 3. The CDR3 consists of 15 residues. Germline V gene lookup returns CDR1 SGHNT and CDR2 YYREEE (reference sequence). CDR3 sequence: CASSPGTGGYNEQFF. CDR3 nucleotides: TGTGCCAGCAGCCCCGGGACAGGGGGCTACAATGAGCAGTTCTTC. Complete variable domain (other parts from reference TRBV5-4 and TRBJ2-1): ETGVTQSPTHLIKTRGQQVTLRCSSQSGHNTVSWYQQALGQGPQFIFQYYREEENGRGNFPPRFSGLQFPNYSSELNVNALELDDSALYLCASSPGTGGYNEQFFGPGTRLTVL.

The chain has TRBV6-1 and TRBJ1-2; 8 bases align to TRBD1. Germline V gene lookup returns CDR1 MNHNS and CDR2 SASEGT. This CDR3 has 13 residues. V lost 6 bases and J lost 7; bases outside the gene matches: 7. The CDR3 here is CASSRQGKSGYTF. CDR3 nucleotide sequence: TGTGCCAGCAGCAGACAGGGGAAGAGTGGCTACACCTTC.

There are a few counts of this clone. CDR3 amino acids: CASSGNKRQGFEKLFF. The DNA for the CDR3 is TGTGCCAGTTCGGGCAATAAAAGACAGGGTTTCGAAAAACTGTTTTTT. The chain recombines TRBV19 with TRBJ1-4; 7 nucleotides agree with TRBD1. Germline V gives CDR1 LNHDA, CDR2 SQIVND (reference sequence). Losses at the gene ends were 8 bases for V and 8 bases for J; bases not matched to a gene: 17. The CDR3 consists of 16 residues.

The rearrangement joins TRBV28 to TRBJ1-5; tentatively, D is TRBD1 (5 bases). V was trimmed by 3 bases and J by 2 bases, leaving 11 bases between them. The CDR3 totals 15 residues. The germline CDR1 and CDR2 sequences are MDHEN and SYDVKM. In DNA form, the CDR3 reads TGTGCCAGCAGTTTCGGCGTGGGGCGCAATCAGCCCCAGCATTTT. The encoded protein is CASSFGVGRNQPQHF.

This clone was found once. The chain recombines TRBV5-4 with TRBJ1-4, with D tentatively TRBD1 (5 bases). The CDR3 runs 14 residues. CDR1 and CDR2 from the germline V gene are SGHNT and YYREEE (reference sequence). Trimming removed 4 bases from V and 7 bases from J, with 14 bases in between. The DNA of the CDR3 is TGTGCCAGCAGCCAAACAATTGGGGCTGAAAAACTGTTTTTT. It specifies CASSQTIGAEKLFF.

The chain links TRBV19 to TRBJ2-1, with 11 bases fitting TRBD2. CDR1 is LNHDA and CDR2 is SQIVND in the germline V gene (reference sequence). This CDR3 comprises 14 residues. Trimming took 7 bases from V and 7 from J; bases not matched to a gene: 6. The DNA for the CDR3 is TGTGCCAGTATCCGGACTAGCGGGCCAAATGAGCAGTTCTTC. Translated: CASIRTSGPNEQFF.

This clone appeared a few times. This chain links TRBV5-1 with TRBJ2-1, with D possibly matching TRBD1 (6 bases). Trimming left V 4 bases short and J 0 bases short, with 14 bases between. This CDR3 comprises 16 residues. Germline assignment: CDR1 SGHRS and CDR2 YFSETQ. The CDR3 protein is CASSQPGTYSYNEQFF. Written as DNA, the CDR3 is TGCGCCAGCAGCCAACCGGGGACATACTCCTACAATGAGCAGTTCTTC.

This clone has only a few counts. This chain links TRBV28 with TRBJ2-7, with 11 nucleotides matching TRBD2. Germline loops: CDR1 MDHEN, CDR2 SYDVKM. The J segment lost 4 bases and the V segment lost 6 bases, leaving 8 bases of the junction unmatched. The CDR3 runs to 15 residues. In DNA, the CDR3 is TGTGCCAGCAGATTTACTAGCGGGAGAGTATACGAGCAGTACTTC. Protein product: CASRFTSGRVYEQYF.

This sequence joins TRBV19 and TRBJ2-5; TRBD2 agrees at 9 bases. The CDR3 loop spans 16 amino acids. V was clipped by 1 base and J by 2 bases; unmatched bases: 5. Germline V gives CDR1 LNHDA, CDR2 SQIVND (reference sequence). CDR3 residues: CASSIAGGRVQETQYF. CDR3 DNA: TGTGCCAGTAGTATAGCTGGCGGGAGGGTACAAGAGACCCAGTACTTC. Full variable domain (missing parts from reference TRBV19 and TRBJ2-5): DGGITQSPKYLFRKEGQNVTLSCEQNLNHDAMYWYRQDPGQGLRLIYYSQIVNDFQKGDIAEGYSVSREKKESFPLTVTSAQKNPTAFYLCASSIAGGRVQETQYFGPGTRLLVL.

Comments on this clone: Additional DNA sequences in this sample encode the identical CDR3. This rearrangement joins TRBV5-1 to TRBJ2-3; no reliable D call. The CDR3 length is 11 residues. Trimming removed 0 bases at V and 5 bases at J, with 1 base between. Germline assignment: CDR1 SGHRS and CDR2 YFSETQ. This chain's CDR3 is CASSLGDTQYF. CDR3 in DNA: TGCGCCAGCAGCTTGGGAGATACGCAGTATTTT.

The rearrangement joins TRBV2 to TRBJ2-7; D gene uncertain. The germline CDR1 and CDR2 sequences are SNHLY and FYNNEI. This CDR3 has 13 amino acids. The V end lost 4 bases, the J end lost 4 bases, and 11 bases lay between the germline ends. The CDR3 reads CASSAILSYEQYF. For the CDR3, the DNA is TGTGCCAGCAGTGCAATACTAAGTTACGAGCAGTACTTC.

This chain links TRBV5-5 with TRBJ1-2; D might be TRBD1 (6 bases). Germline V lookup: CDR1 SGHKS, CDR2 YYEKEE (reference sequence). The CDR3 is 13 amino acids. Trimming shortened V by 4 bases and J by 4 bases, and 11 bases separated the two germline ends. The CDR3 spells CASSLDSSYGYTF. Written as DNA, the CDR3 is TGTGCCAGCAGCCTGGACAGTTCCTATGGCTACACCTTC. Full variable domain (missing parts from reference TRBV5-5 and TRBJ1-2): DAGVTQSPTHLIKTRGQQVTLRCSPISGHKSVSWYQQVLGQGPQFIFQYYEKEERGRGNFPDRFSARQFPNYSSELNVNALLLGDSALYLCASSLDSSYGYTFGSGTRLTVV.